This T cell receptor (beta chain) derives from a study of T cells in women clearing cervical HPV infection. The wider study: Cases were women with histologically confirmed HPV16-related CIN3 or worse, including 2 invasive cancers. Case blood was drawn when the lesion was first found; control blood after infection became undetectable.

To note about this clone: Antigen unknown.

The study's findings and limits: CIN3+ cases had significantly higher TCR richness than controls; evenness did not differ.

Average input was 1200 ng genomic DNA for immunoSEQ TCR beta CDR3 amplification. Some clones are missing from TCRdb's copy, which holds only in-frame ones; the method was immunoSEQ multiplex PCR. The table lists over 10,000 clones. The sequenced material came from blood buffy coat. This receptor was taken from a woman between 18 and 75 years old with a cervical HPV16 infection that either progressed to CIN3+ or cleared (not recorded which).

The DNA read from the CDR3 is TGCAGTGCTAGATATTCGTCAGCAACTAATGAAAAA. This gives the protein CSARYSSATNEK. Given in full, the CDR3 is CSARYSSATNEKLFF. The chain couples TRBV20-1 to TRBJ1-4; D ambiguous. The read terminates 3 residues ahead of where the CDR3 ends, so the germline J gene completes it. Germline V CDR1 and CDR2: DFQATT, SNEGSKA (reference sequence). The CDR3 sequence is 15 residues long. Trimming shortened V by 2 bases and J by 0 bases, and 10 bases separated the two germline ends.